The following is a T cell receptor beta chain sequence with its context. Original data processing: Quantification of nucleated cells was approximated via reference gene primer amplification. Sequenced by immunoSEQ multiplex PCR; TCRdb stores in-frame clones only, minus some. The D gene and trimming were derived from the DNA, and the V and J assignments and clone size from that table. This sample has a few hundred thousand clones, with about four fifths found just once. These data belong to a study of blood T cell repertoires in COVID-19. Study context: Acute and convalescent COVID-19 specimens originated in the United States, Italy and Spain. In each case, the material was cDNA or gDNA derived from T cells, B-cell-depleted T cells, or PBMCs.

The CDR3 consists of 15 residues. Trimming left V 4 bases short and J 5 bases short, with 15 bases between. In germline, CDR1 is SGHVS, CDR2 FQNEAQ. The sequenced sample consisted of peripheral blood. The TCR sequence derives from a man aged 25-45 years who had recovered from COVID-19. V usage is TRBV7-8 and J usage is TRBJ2-1; possibly TRBD1 for D (5 bases). The CDR3, as DNA: TGTGCCAGCAGCTCCACCAGGGCCCCGAACAATGAGCAGTTCTTC. Translating it yields CASSSTRAPNNEQFF.